This TCR beta chain is drawn from a study of regulatory T cells in long-lasting Graves disease (dated by TCRdb to the early 2020s). As for the study more broadly: In the newly diagnosed Graves' disease group, patients had been taking antithyroid drugs for less than 3 months. A total of about 35 samples underwent TCR sequencing, from roughly 13 patients with persistent Graves' disease and some 20 patients with newly diagnosed Graves' disease. The study took place in China and was registered as a clinical trial. Patients with persistent Graves' disease were compared with patients with newly diagnosed Graves' disease using TCR sequencing and RNA sequencing of peripheral blood. General findings and caveats noted by the study authors: Peripheral blood alone was examined, since thyroid tissue, which constituted the primary lesion, could not be accessed. The authors acknowledged the small sample size as a limitation that may reduce accuracy. Sequencing and analysis were restricted to the TCR beta chain. TRBV28, TRBJ1-2 and TRBJ2-5 were preferentially used in persistent disease, while TRBV20-1 and TRBJ2-1 were favored in newly diagnosed disease. Compared with newly diagnosed patients, patients with persistent Graves' disease had lower TCR Shannon entropy and fewer highly expanded clones, which suggests clonal expansion. A larger number of public clonotypes was shared among persistent patients (about 2,700) than among newly diagnosed patients (about 990).

Libraries were built with multiplex PCR. TCRdb records Illumina HiSeq 4000 as the sequencer. TCR beta libraries were built with iRepertoire HTBI primers and Arm-PCR amplification of CDR3 regions. Gel purification was performed on PCR products prior to sequencing. In the authors' own workflow: Gene usage analysis of CDR3 amino acid clonotypes used the 50 to 70 TRBV and around 13 TRBJ segments found across samples. COPE and FqMerger were used to merge filtered high-quality paired reads into contigs. BLAST was used to align contigs to IMGT TRBV, TRBD and TRBJ reference genes, with CDR3 defined following IMGT. Highly expanded clones were defined as clonotypes with a frequency above 0.1%. Repertoire diversity was measured by Shannon entropy, and V-J evenness by the Gini coefficient. Clonotypes shared by more than one individual were considered public. The public reads were run again by TCRdb, first through fastp at Q25 and then through MiXCR, and only productive beta chains were kept. Rows with a matching CDR3 protein are joined into one entry that keeps the most common DNA and genes. In this record, the V and J calls reflect TCRdb's handling and not the investigators' own analysis. Counted in this sample were hundreds of thousands of distinct CDR3 sequences; 16% of them appeared once. The ten largest clones represent more than 15% of the sample.

Spanning cysteine to phenylalanine, the CDR3 consists of 15 amino acids. The kept DNA is CDR3 alone, 45 bases in frame from the first base. V lost 6 bases and J lost 5 bases; the stretch between them is 19 bases long. From the germline V gene (reference sequence), CDR1 is SEHNR and CDR2 is FQNEAQ. Interpreted using the paper, the time point label stands for: newly diagnosed GD, antithyroid drugs for less than 3 months. For both TCR sequencing and RNA sequencing, RNA was extracted from PBMCs using TRIzol. Graves' disease was diagnosed according to American Thyroid Association guidelines. Patients were recruited from an endocrinology department in Xi'an, China. Each patient gave around 9 milliliters of peripheral blood, collected in an EDTA anticoagulant tube. Ficoll Paque Plus density gradient separation was used to isolate PBMCs, and no additional T cell sorting was done. An Agilent 2100 Bioanalyzer and agarose gel were used to check RNA quality, and a NanoDrop 2000 was used to measure RNA concentration.

The table lists this clonotype with many counts. Its cognate antigen has yet to be identified. No base qualities exist here, and no much larger clone lies one base off it. These same data were also listed under a study on T cells in Graves' hyperthyroidism and ophthalmopathy. As the second paper documents: Stable Graves' hyperthyroidism was defined as no progression to ophthalmopathy during 18 months of follow-up. Hyperthyroidism patients were newly diagnosed, with disease duration under 2 months, and aged 18 to 65 years. Patients with uncontrolled infections, other autoimmune diseases, pregnancy or lactation were excluded. Diagnoses relied on clinical symptoms, serum thyroxine and TRAb, thyroid ultrasound and orbital computed tomography. A first-round RT-PCR of the TCR CDR3 used the HTBI primer set with the Qiagen OneStep RT-PCR kit. Most expanded thyroid clonotypes (frequency above 0.001) were also found in blood, which suggests that blood repertoires may mirror thyroid immune responses. A model built on a 13 V-J signature distinguished ophthalmopathy from stable hyperthyroidism, reaching about 89% sensitivity and under 84% specificity in cross-validation and 80%/75% in testing. During validation, the model predicted progression to ophthalmopathy a median of about 6.3 months ahead of onset, with around 71% sensitivity and almost 75% specificity. A discovery cohort of about 95 patients, roughly 45 with Graves' ophthalmopathy and roughly 59 with stable Graves' hyperthyroidism, was used to find distinguishing TCR V-J signatures. Prospective prediction of ophthalmopathy was tested in an independent validation cohort of fewer than 20 hyperthyroidism patients and some 17 patients who later progressed to ophthalmopathy. The 75 to 100 discovery patients were divided at random into training and test sets in a 7:3 ratio. The study also compared thyroid tissue and blood T-cell repertoires from a handful of Graves' hyperthyroidism patients. After sampling, hyperthyroidism patients received methimazole starting at 30 mg daily, and ophthalmopathy patients received high-dose intravenous methylprednisolone. The libraries were constructed in a second round of multiplex PCR and then size-selected and purified. The libraries were sequenced on an Illumina HiSeq2000 using paired-end 100 bp reads. SOAPnuke was used to process the raw data, removing reads that contained adapters or uncalled bases, had a mean Phred below 15, or lacked an exact match to the constant primer or identifier. High-quality paired reads were merged using COPE v1.2.5, and each unique nucleotide sequence was defined as a clonotype. MiTCR v1.1 was used to align the clonotypes against IMGT TRBV, TRBD and TRBJ reference segments. The analysis was restricted to V-J combinations with a frequency above 0.0001, which together covered 98% to 99.2% of the repertoires. A TCS score was defined as the ratio of F50 (clonal expansion) to E x V (chaos), with BLOSUM62-based TCRdist applied between CDR3 peptides within each V-J. Welch's t-statistics and random forest reduced 500 to 650 V-J features to about 12, which were used in a naive Bayes classifier (R e1071). Sample size was not statistically predetermined, and blinding of investigators to group allocation was not performed. The paper describes TCR Vbeta CDR3 sequencing of about 140 peripheral blood samples, made up of 43 ophthalmopathy patients, 70 to 75 hyperthyroidism patients and approximately 17 progressor patients.

This TCR came from a woman aged 25 to 39 with Graves disease. Donor details come from another sample of the same person, matched by shared clones. Recombination joined TRBV7-9 with TRBJ1-2; the D gene lacks a confident call. Sequences were derived from peripheral blood mononuclear cells (PBMCs), sampled at new diagnosis, from a patient treated with antithyroid drugs. The CDR3 protein: CASSSAWALSYGYTF. The nucleotide sequence reads TGTGCCAGCAGTTCGGCGTGGGCCCTGTCTTATGGCTACACCTTC.